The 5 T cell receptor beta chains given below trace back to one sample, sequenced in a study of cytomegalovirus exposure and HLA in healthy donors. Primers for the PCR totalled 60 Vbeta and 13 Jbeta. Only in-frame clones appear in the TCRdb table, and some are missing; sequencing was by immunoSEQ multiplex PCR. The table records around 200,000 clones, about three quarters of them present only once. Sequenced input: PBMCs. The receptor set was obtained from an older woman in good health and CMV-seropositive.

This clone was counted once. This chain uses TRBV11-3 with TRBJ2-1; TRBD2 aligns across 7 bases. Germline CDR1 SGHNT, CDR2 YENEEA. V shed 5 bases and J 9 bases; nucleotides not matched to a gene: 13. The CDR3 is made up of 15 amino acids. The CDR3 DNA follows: TGTGCCAGCAGCGCACGCTCCGGGACTATGCCTGAGCAGTTCTTC. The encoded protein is CASSARSGTMPEQFF.

As DNA, the CDR3 is TGCGCCAGCAGCGACACTAGCGGGAGCACAGATACGCAGTATTTT. Residues: CASSDTSGSTDTQYF. The gene calls are TRBV5-1 and TRBJ2-3; 9 bases fit TRBD2. Per germline, CDR1 SGHRS and CDR2 YFSETQ. Trimming took 4 bases from V and 0 from J; bases not matched to a gene: 3. The CDR3 is made up of 15 amino acids.

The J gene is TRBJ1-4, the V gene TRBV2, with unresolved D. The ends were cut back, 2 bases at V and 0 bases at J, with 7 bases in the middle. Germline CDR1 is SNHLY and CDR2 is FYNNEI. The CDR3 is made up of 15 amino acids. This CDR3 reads CASSEYLSTNEKLFF. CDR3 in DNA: TGTGCCAGCAGTGAATATCTATCAACTAATGAAAAACTGTTTTTT.

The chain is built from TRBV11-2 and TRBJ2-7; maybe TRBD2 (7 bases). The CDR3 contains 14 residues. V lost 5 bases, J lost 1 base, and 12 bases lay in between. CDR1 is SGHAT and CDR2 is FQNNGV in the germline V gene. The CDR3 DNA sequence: TGTGCCAGCAGCAGGGGGGGCTCATCCTACGAGCAGTACTTC. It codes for CASSRGGSSYEQYF.

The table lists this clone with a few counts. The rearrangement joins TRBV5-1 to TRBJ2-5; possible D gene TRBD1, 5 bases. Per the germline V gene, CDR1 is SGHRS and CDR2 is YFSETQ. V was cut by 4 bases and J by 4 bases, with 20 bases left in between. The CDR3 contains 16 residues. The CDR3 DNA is TGCGCCAGCAGCCCTGGCACAGGCGCAGGACGAGAGACCCAGTACTTC. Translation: CASSPGTGAGRETQYF.